These T cell receptor beta chains were read from a single sample in a study of T cell changes during pregnancy in multiple sclerosis. Sequenced by immunoSEQ multiplex PCR; TCRdb stores in-frame clones only, minus some. The repertoire includes tens of thousands of clones, more than 85% of them detected once, and around 0.89% sits in the top ten. Sequences were derived from peripheral blood, sampled after pregnancy. All receptors derive from a female donor with multiple sclerosis, enrolled in a pregnancy study. CDR3s include the opening cysteine and the closing phenylalanine or tryptophan. D genes are given only for firm matches. Size tells how often a clone was seen (once, few, many) or the class of an expanded clone, and some rows leave it out.

V gene,clone size,D gene,J gene,CDR3 protein,CDR3 DNA
TRBV15,NA,NA,TRBJ1-1,CATSRDYLGAANTEAFF,TGTGCCACCAGCAGAGATTATCTAGGGGCCGCGAACACTGAAGCTTTCTTT
TRBV2,NA,TRBD2,TRBJ2-3,CASGSGGWKDTQYF,TGTGCCAGCGGGAGCGGGGGCTGGAAAGATACGCAGTATTTT
TRBV19,NA,NA,TRBJ1-2,CASSLSGNYGYTF,TGTGCCAGTAGTCTCTCAGGGAACTATGGCTACACCTTC
TRBV7-3,NA,NA,TRBJ2-1,CASSLTRDSTNEQFF,TGTGCCAGCAGCTTAACGCGGGACTCCACCAATGAGCAGTTCTTC
TRBV7-2,NA,TRBD2,TRBJ2-5,CASSSQAGIIETQYF,TGTGCCAGCAGCTCGCAAGCGGGGATAATAGAGACCCAGTACTTC
TRBV2,NA,TRBD2,TRBJ2-1,CASRLAAGGHNEQFF,TGTGCCAGCCGTCTGGCGGCGGGGGGCCACAATGAGCAGTTCTTC
TRBV2,few,NA,TRBJ1-2,CRWGGRDYGYTF,TGCCGATGGGGAGGGCGGGACTATGGCTACACCTTC
TRBV20-1,NA,NA,TRBJ2-7,CSARQGHEQYF,TGCAGTGCTAGACAGGGTCACGAGCAGTACTTC
TRBV6-5,NA,NA,TRBJ1-6,CASSYFLRRDSPLHF,TGTGCCAGCAGTTACTTCCTTCGGAGGGATTCACCCCTCCACTTT
TRBV19,once,TRBD1,TRBJ1-5,CASSMGTDTRPQHF,TGTGCCAGTAGTATGGGGACAGATACACGGCCCCAGCATTTT
TRBV19,once,TRBD1,TRBJ1-5,CASSPRQGIGNQPQHF,TGTGCCAGTAGTCCGAGACAGGGGATCGGGAATCAGCCCCAGCATTTT
TRBV6-5,NA,TRBD2,TRBJ2-7,CASSVSGAPSYEQYF,TGTGCCAGCAGTGTCAGCGGGGCCCCCTCCTACGAGCAGTACTTC
TRBV7-2,NA,NA,TRBJ2-2,CASSILRNTGELFF,TGTGCCAGCAGCATTTTGAGGAACACCGGGGAGCTGTTTTTT
TRBV25-1,few,TRBD1,TRBJ1-5,CASRGTGINQPQHF,TGTGCCAGCAGAGGGACAGGGATTAATCAGCCCCAGCATTTT
TRBV7-9,NA,NA,TRBJ1-6,CASSSGFGNSPLHF,TGTGCCAGCAGTTCAGGGTTCGGCAATTCACCCCTCCACTTT
TRBV5-6,once,NA,TRBJ2-3,CASSFWLAPQTSTDTQYF,TGTGCCAGCAGCTTTTGGCTAGCCCCCCAGACTAGCACAGATACGCAGTATTTT
TRBV9,NA,TRBD2,TRBJ2-1,CASSVPLAGGRDEQFF,TGTGCCAGCAGCGTCCCCCTAGCGGGGGGGCGGGATGAGCAGTTCTTC
TRBV27,once,TRBD1,TRBJ2-1,CASSGGQGSSYNEQFF,TGTGCCAGCAGTGGGGGACAGGGGAGCTCCTACAATGAGCAGTTCTTC
TRBV7-3,NA,NA,TRBJ1-1,CASSLNRNTEAFF,TGTGCCAGCAGCTTAAACAGAAACACTGAAGCTTTCTTT
TRBV6-5,NA,NA,TRBJ1-2,CASSLGPSGNYGYTF,TGTGCCAGCAGTCTCGGGCCCAGCGGGAACTATGGCTACACCTTC
TRBV4-3,NA,NA,TRBJ1-2,CASSQDSGSYGYTF,TGCGCCAGCAGCCAAGATTCTGGGAGCTATGGCTACACCTTC
TRBV29-1,NA,NA,TRBJ2-7,CSVLSVYEQYF,TGCAGCGTTCTATCCGTCTACGAGCAGTACTTC
TRBV30,NA,TRBD1,TRBJ1-5,CAWRPTGGRDQPQHF,TGTGCCTGGAGGCCTACAGGGGGGAGGGATCAGCCCCAGCATTTT
TRBV7-2,once,TRBD1,TRBJ1-2,CASSAGTGRGYTF,TGTGCCAGCAGCGCCGGGACAGGGCGCGGCTACACCTTC
TRBV7-9,NA,NA,TRBJ1-4,CASSARQFNEKLFF,TGTGCCAGCAGCGCCAGGCAGTTTAATGAAAAACTGTTTTTT
TRBV4-1,NA,NA,TRBJ1-5,CASSQPGPGDQPQHF,TGCGCCAGCAGCCAACCCGGGCCCGGGGATCAGCCCCAGCATTTT
TRBV19,NA,NA,TRBJ1-2,CASSQTGNYGYTF,TGTGCCAGTAGCCAGACGGGGAACTATGGCTACACCTTC
TRBV19,NA,NA,TRBJ1-5,CASSVLFGRNQPQHF,TGTGCCAGTAGTGTCCTCTTTGGCCGCAATCAGCCCCAGCATTTT
TRBV2,NA,NA,TRBJ2-4,CASSEQGGLAKNIQYF,TGTGCCAGCAGTGAACAGGGGGGACTGGCCAAAAACATTCAGTACTTC
TRBV6-4,NA,NA,TRBJ2-5,CASSDRTFVGETQYF,TGTGCCAGCAGTGACAGGACATTTGTAGGAGAGACCCAGTACTTC
TRBV2,NA,TRBD1,TRBJ1-2,CASSVEQGLYGYTF,TGTGCCAGCAGTGTCGAACAGGGGCTCTATGGCTACACCTTC
TRBV6-5,NA,TRBD2,TRBJ2-7,CAAAGGAGKQYF,TGTGCCGCGGCGGGGGGCGCGGGTAAGCAGTACTTC
TRBV19,few,NA,TRBJ2-7,CASSRRDAPYEQYF,TGTGCCAGTAGTCGAAGAGATGCCCCCTACGAGCAGTACTTC
TRBV7-3,NA,TRBD2,TRBJ2-3,CASSSRGGGSTDTQYF,TGTGCCAGCAGCTCCCGGGGCGGGGGATCCACAGATACGCAGTATTTT
TRBV5-6,NA,NA,TRBJ2-2,CASSFGVAGAGELFF,TGTGCCAGCAGCTTCGGGGTAGCTGGTGCCGGGGAGCTGTTTTTT
TRBV7-3,once,NA,TRBJ1-4,CASSLLSATNEKLFF,TGTGCCAGCAGCTTATTGAGCGCAACTAATGAAAAACTGTTTTTT
TRBV5-8,NA,NA,TRBJ1-1,CASSFAVNTEAFF,TGTGCCAGCAGCTTCGCAGTGAACACTGAAGCTTTCTTT
TRBV5-1,NA,TRBD2,TRBJ2-7,CASSFVAGGRDEQYF,TGCGCCAGCAGCTTTGTAGCGGGGGGTAGGGACGAGCAGTACTTC
TRBV19,NA,NA,TRBJ1-1,CASSSLTGAPNTEAFF,TGTGCCAGTAGTTCCTTAACAGGAGCCCCGAACACTGAAGCTTTCTTT
TRBV18,NA,TRBD1,TRBJ1-1,CASSRQGAAEAFF,TGTGCCAGCTCGCGACAGGGGGCCGCTGAAGCTTTCTTT
TRBV7-6,NA,TRBD1,TRBJ1-6,CASSLDVGTGGYTPLHF,TGTGCCAGCAGCTTAGATGTCGGGACAGGCGGTTATACACCCCTCCACTTT
TRBV7-2,NA,TRBD2,TRBJ2-7,CASSLASGGTYEQYF,TGTGCCAGCAGCTTAGCTAGCGGGGGGACCTACGAGCAGTACTTC
TRBV18,NA,NA,TRBJ2-7,CASSNSSGYEQYF,TGTGCCAGCTCGAATTCGTCGGGCTACGAGCAGTACTTC
TRBV9,NA,TRBD1,TRBJ2-4,CASSVGDLTGVSIAKNIQYF,TGTGCCAGCAGCGTAGGGGACTTGACAGGGGTCTCGATAGCCAAAAACATTCAGTACTTC
TRBV5-4,NA,NA,TRBJ2-7,CASSRGTAPYEQYF,TGTGCCAGCAGCAGGGGGACGGCACCGTACGAGCAGTACTTC